This T cell receptor beta chain was captured in a study of OX40 agonist ivuxolimab in advanced cancers. Data came from immunoSEQ multiplex PCR; TCRdb stores just in-frame clones and leaves some out. There are tens of thousands of clones in the sample; 65% to 90% occur only once, and roughly 2% lies in the top ten. The CDR3 spans 16 residues. Germline CDR1 SGHTA, CDR2 FQGNSA. V was pared by 5 bases and J by 0 bases, with 9 bases of the junction left unmatched. This clonotype was obtained from an adult with an advanced solid tumor such as melanoma, head and neck, liver or kidney cancer. This specimen was CD4+ or CD8+ T cells sorted from blood, taken in a trial of the OX40 agonist ivuxolimab. The gene calls are TRBV7-2 and TRBJ2-7; 8 positions match TRBD2. The CDR3 loop reads CASSPLSSGSSYEQYF. As DNA, the CDR3 is TGTGCCAGCAGCCCCCTCTCGAGCGGGAGCTCCTACGAGCAGTACTTC.